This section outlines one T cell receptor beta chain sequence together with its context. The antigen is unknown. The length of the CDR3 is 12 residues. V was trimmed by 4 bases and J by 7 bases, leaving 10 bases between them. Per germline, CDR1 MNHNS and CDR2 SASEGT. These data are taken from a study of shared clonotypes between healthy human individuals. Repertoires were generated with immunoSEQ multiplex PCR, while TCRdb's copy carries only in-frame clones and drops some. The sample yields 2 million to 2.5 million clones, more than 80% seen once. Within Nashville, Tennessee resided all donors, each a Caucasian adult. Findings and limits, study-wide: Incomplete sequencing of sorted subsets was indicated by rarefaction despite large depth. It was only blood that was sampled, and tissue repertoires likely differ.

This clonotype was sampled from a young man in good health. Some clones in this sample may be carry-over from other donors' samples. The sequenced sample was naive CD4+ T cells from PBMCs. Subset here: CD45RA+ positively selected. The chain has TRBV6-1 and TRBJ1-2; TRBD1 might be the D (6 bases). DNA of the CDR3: TGTGCCAGCAGTGTACTAGGGGGTGGCTACACCTTC. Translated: CASSVLGGGYTF.